This section outlines one T cell receptor beta chain sequence together with its context. What it binds is unknown. The entry originates in a study of a mutant IDH1 vaccine in newly diagnosed glioma. Whole-study context: In weeks 1, 3, 5, 7, 11, 15, 19 and 23, patients were vaccinated. Beginning 4-6 weeks after radiotherapy alone, or with temozolomide cycles, vaccination took place. Pretreatment consisted of radiotherapy, temozolomide, or both, with most receiving both.

The CDR3 has 14 amino acids. The germline V gene has CDR1 LNHNV and CDR2 YYDKDF (reference sequence). The V gene lost 0 bases and the J gene lost 8 bases, with 13 bases spanning the gap. Time point indicated: week 5, during vaccination. With topical imiquimod, each dose of the vaccine consisted of 300 ug of mutant IDH1 20-mer peptide. Sequencing used immunoSEQ multiplex PCR; TCRdb keeps in-frame clones, though not all of them. Of about 42,000 clones listed, roughly 85% are singletons. The receptor comes from a middle-aged man with glioma. Sequenced here: PBMCs, sampled from a glioma patient whose treatment included an IDH1 peptide vaccine. The rearrangement joins TRBV15 to TRBJ1-2; D is perhaps TRBD1 (5 bases). Written as DNA, the CDR3 is TGTGCCACCAGCAGAGAGGTGGGGGTGAAGGGCTACACCTTC. This gives the protein CATSREVGVKGYTF.